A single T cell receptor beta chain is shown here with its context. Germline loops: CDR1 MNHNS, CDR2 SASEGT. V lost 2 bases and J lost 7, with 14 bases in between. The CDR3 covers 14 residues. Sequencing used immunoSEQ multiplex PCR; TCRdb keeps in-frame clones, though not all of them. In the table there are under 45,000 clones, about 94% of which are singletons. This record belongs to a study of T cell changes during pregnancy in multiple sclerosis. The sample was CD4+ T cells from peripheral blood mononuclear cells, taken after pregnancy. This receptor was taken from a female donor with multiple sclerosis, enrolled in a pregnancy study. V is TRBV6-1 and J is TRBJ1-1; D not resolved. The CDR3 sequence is CASSELVADGEAFF. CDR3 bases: TGTGCCAGCAGTGAACTCGTGGCAGATGGTGAAGCTTTCTTT.